A selection of T cell receptor beta chains follows, all from one sample in a study of blood T cells in healthy people across ages. TCRdb processed the 5' RACE reads anew with MiXCR; each CDR3 protein has one entry. The profile shows around 1,500,000 distinct CDR3 sequences, 28% of them singletons. Source material: blood. These TCRs come from a woman under 40 in good health. Each CDR3 is given with its conserved first and last residue. D genes are given only for firm matches. The size field is filled for only some rows; it gives once, few, many or a size class.

few	TRBV12-3/TRBV12-4	TRBJ2-1	13	NA	TGTGCCAGCAGTTTAATGGCGCGGAATGAGCAGTTCTTC	CASSLMARNEQFF
many	TRBV10-2	TRBJ2-2	12	NA	TGCGCCAGCAGTGAGTCTCACGGGGAGCTGTTTTTT	CASSESHGELFF
many	TRBV7-6	TRBJ2-1	16	TRBD2	TGTGCCAGCAGCTCGGGACTAGCGGGGGGGCAGAATGAGCAGTTCTTC	CASSSGLAGGQNEQFF
few	TRBV20-1	TRBJ2-3	15	NA	TGCAGTGCTAGAGATCCCGGACCCACCGCAGATACGCAGTATTTT	CSARDPGPTADTQYF
NA	TRBV2	TRBJ1-4	14	NA	TGTGCCAGCAGTATCTGGACCTTTAATGAAAAACGGTTTTTT	CASSIWTFNEKRFF
NA	TRBV7-2	TRBJ1-1	16	NA	TGTGCCAGCAGCCCAGGGGCGGGGATCATGACCACTGAAGCTTTCTTT	CASSPGAGIMTTEAFF
NA	TRBV7-2	TRBJ2-1	15	TRBD2	TGTGCCAGCAGCCCCCGACTAGCGGAAGTGAATGAGCAGTTCTTC	CASSPRLAEVNEQFF
many	TRBV20-1	TRBJ2-5	12	NA	TGCAGTGCTGGACTCCCCCAAGAGACCCAGTACTTC	CSAGLPQETQYF
few	TRBV7-2	TRBJ2-5	15	NA	TGTGCCAGCAGCTCCGGAGGGGTGCATCAAGAGACCCAGTACTTC	CASSSGGVHQETQYF
few	TRBV29-1	TRBJ1-1	13	TRBD1	TGCAGCGTATCCATTAGGACAGGCACTGAAGCTTTCTTT	CSVSIRTGTEAFF
many	TRBV29-1	TRBJ2-5	12	NA	TGCAGCGTTGGATCTAGCGTGGAGACCCAGTACTTC	CSVGSSVETQYF
many	TRBV7-7	TRBJ2-4	13	NA	TGTGCCAGCAGCTTAATACAGGGCGGCATTCAGTACTTC	CASSLIQGGIQYF
NA	TRBV5-6	TRBJ1-2	12	NA	TGTGCCAGCAGCTTTTCCTCACCAGGCTACACCTTC	CASSFSSPGYTF
NA	TRBV29-1	TRBJ2-2	12	NA	TGCAGCGTCCCGGACAGAACCGGGGAGCTGTTTTTT	CSVPDRTGELFF
few	TRBV5-1	TRBJ2-1	13	NA	TGCGCCAGCAGCTCAATTCCCGGGGCTGAGCAGTTCTTC	CASSSIPGAEQFF
few	TRBV6-2/TRBV6-3	TRBJ2-4	16	TRBD1	TGTGCCAGCAGTCCATGGACAGGGGCCGCCAAAAACATTCAGTACTTC	CASSPWTGAAKNIQYF
NA	TRBV29-1	TRBJ1-2	13	NA	TGCAGCGTTGAAGACGGCCCGAATGGTGGCTACACCTTC	CSVEDGPNGGYTF
few	TRBV18	TRBJ2-1	17	TRBD2	TGTGCCAGCGAATTGGGTGGAACTAGCGGGAACTACAATGAGCAGTTCTTC	CASELGGTSGNYNEQFF
many	TRBV28	TRBJ2-7	14	NA	TGTGCCAGCAGTCTATTCGGGTTAGCCTACGAGCAGTACTTC	CASSLFGLAYEQYF
few	TRBV7-3	TRBJ2-7	14	NA	TGTGCCAGCAGCCCATTACCGGGGTCCTACGAGCAGTACTTC	CASSPLPGSYEQYF
NA	TRBV2	TRBJ2-2	15	TRBD2	TGTGCCAGCAGAGGACTAGCGGATGGGACCGGGGAGCTGTTTTTT	CASRGLADGTGELFF
NA	TRBV7-2	TRBJ2-1	14	TRBD2	TGTGCCAGCAACTTGGCGACTAGCATGAATGAGCAGTTCTTC	CASNLATSMNEQFF
NA	TRBV20-1	TRBJ2-7	11	TRBD1	TGCAGTGCTGTCTACAGGGGCGAGCAGTACTTC	CSAVYRGEQYF
few	TRBV4-1	TRBJ2-1	20	TRBD2	TGCGCCAGCAGCCAAGGGAGGGGAAGACTAGCGAGGAGCTCCTACAATGAGCAGTTCTTC	CASSQGRGRLARSSYNEQFF
NA	TRBV7-2	TRBJ1-2	16	NA	TGTGCCAGCAGCCAGACGGGGCAGGGATGGTCCTATGGCTACACCTTC	CASSQTGQGWSYGYTF
few	TRBV28	TRBJ2-7	14	NA	TGTGCCAGCAGTTTCGGACTGAGCTCCTACGAGCAGTACTTC	CASSFGLSSYEQYF
NA	TRBV6-6	TRBJ2-3	15	TRBD2	TGTGCCAGCAGTTACGAGGCGGGGGTCACAGATACGCAGTATTTT	CASSYEAGVTDTQYF
few	TRBV7-2	TRBJ1-5	15	NA	TGTGCCAGCAGCCCAGACGGGACCCCTCATCAGCCCCAGCATTTT	CASSPDGTPHQPQHF
NA	TRBV7-2	TRBJ1-4	15	TRBD1	TGTGCCAGCAGCCCGACGGACAGGACTAATGAAAAACTGTTTTTT	CASSPTDRTNEKLFF
NA	TRBV5-1	TRBJ2-1	13	NA	TGCGCCAGCAGCCCCGCTAGCCCACTTGATCAGTTCTTC	CASSPASPLDQFF
few	TRBV5-5	TRBJ2-7	15	NA	TGTGCCAGCAGCTTGGGGGCCCGCAACCAAGAGGCCCAGTACTTC	CASSLGARNQEAQYF
few	TRBV20-1	TRBJ2-7	15	NA	TGCAGTGCTAGAGATATCCGAACAAGTGAGGCCGAGCAGTACTTC	CSARDIRTSEAEQYF
few	TRBV14	TRBJ2-7	15	TRBD1	TGTGCCAGCAGCCAAGACCACAGGGGTTCCTACGAGCAGTACTTC	CASSQDHRGSYEQYF
NA	TRBV7-2	TRBJ2-3	14	NA	TGTGCCAGCAGCTTAGGGACCCACTCAGATACGCAGTATTTT	CASSLGTHSDTQYF
NA	TRBV20-1	TRBJ2-1	14	NA	TGCAGTGCTAGTGGGTCCCGGGGTGGCAATGAGCAGTTCTTC	CSASGSRGGNEQFF
NA	TRBV20-1	TRBJ2-7	13	NA	TGCAGTGCCCCACCAGCGGAGGCCTGCGAGCAGTACTTC	CSAPPAEACEQYF
NA	TRBV7-9	TRBJ1-3	13	NA	TGTGCCAGCAGGCTGAGACCTGGAAACACCATATATTTT	CASRLRPGNTIYF
NA	TRBV15	TRBJ2-1	13	NA	TGTGCCACCAGCAGAGATCCATCTGACCCACAGTTCTTC	CATSRDPSDPQFF
NA	TRBV18	TRBJ1-1	14	NA	TGTGCCAGCTCATCCCAGGCGAGCAACACTGAAGCTTTCTTT	CASSSQASNTEAFF
many	TRBV7-8	TRBJ2-4	18	TRBD1	TGTGCCAGCAGCCACGGAGACAGGGGCGCAGGTGTCGGAAACATTCAGTACTTC	CASSHGDRGAGVGNIQYF
many	TRBV6-6	TRBJ2-4	12	NA	TGTGCCAGCAGTTACCAACGAAACATTCAGTACTTC	CASSYQRNIQYF
many	TRBV19	TRBJ2-3	15	NA	TGTGCCAGTAGTATAGACGCGCGAAGCACAGATACGCAGTATTTT	CASSIDARSTDTQYF
many	TRBV7-9	TRBJ2-1	14	NA	TGTGCCAGCAGCTTAGAAAGGGGAGGAAATGAGCAGTTCTTC	CASSLERGGNEQFF
NA	TRBV14	TRBJ2-1	14	NA	TGTGCCAGCAGCCATGGCGCCTACTTCAATGAGCAGTTCTTC	CASSHGAYFNEQFF
NA	TRBV25-1	TRBJ2-3	14	TRBD1	TGTGCCAGCGGGACAGGGGGCTTAGCAGATACGCAGTATTTT	CASGTGGLADTQYF
NA	TRBV5-1	TRBJ2-2	16	NA	TGCGCCAGCAGCGCCCGGGGACTCTCGAACACCGGGGAGCTGTTTTTT	CASSARGLSNTGELFF
many	TRBV28	TRBJ2-7	14	NA	TGTGCCAGCATAGCACGGGCAGGTTCCTACGAGCAGTACTTC	CASIARAGSYEQYF
many	TRBV9	TRBJ1-2	15	NA	TGTGCCAGCAGCGTAGCTCCGAGTCCTAACTATGGCTACACCTTC	CASSVAPSPNYGYTF
NA	TRBV12-3/TRBV12-4	TRBJ1-5	13	NA	TGTGCCAGCAGCCAGGACTACAATCAGCCCCAGCATTTT	CASSQDYNQPQHF
few	TRBV28	TRBJ2-7	13	NA	TGTGCCACCTCCTGGGGGCCTAGCTACGAGCAGTACTTC	CATSWGPSYEQYF